Reported below is one TCR beta chain. Its antigen is currently unknown. The data originate from a study of circulating and synovial CD4+ cells in juvenile arthritis. Profiling relied on immunoSEQ multiplex PCR, and the TCRdb table lists in-frame clones only, not all of them. The data contain 15,000 to 20,000 clones, under 95% of them singletons. Study-wide results and caveats: Circulating pathogenic-like and bulk T cells looked alike by Vbeta family usage.

This CDR3 region has 16 residues. Germline lookup yields CDR1 KGHSH and CDR2 LQKENI. V was shortened by 5 bases and J by 0 bases, with 14 bases between the two germline ends. The sequence was collected from a human donor with juvenile idiopathic arthritis. This rearrangement joins TRBV18 to TRBJ1-3; D not resolved. Sequenced input: CD4+ T cells from blood. Here the CDR3 reads CASSLGRGNSGNTIYF. DNA for the CDR3: TGTGCCAGCTCATTGGGTCGAGGGAACTCTGGAAACACCATATATTTT.